This T cell receptor beta chain was profiled in a study of shared clonotypes between healthy human individuals. Study-wide results and caveats: Rarefaction revealed incomplete sorted-subset sequencing despite large depth.

Germline values: CDR1 MNHEY, CDR2 SMNVEV (reference sequence). V lost 2 bases to trimming and J lost 1 base; unmatched junction nucleotides: 3. The CDR3 sequence is 16 residues long. CD8 cells regarded as naive lacked CD45RO, were positively chosen for CCR7, and omitted terminally differentiated effector memory CD45RA+ cells. The protocol was immunoSEQ multiplex PCR, while the TCRdb copy is restricted to in-frame clones and leaves out a portion. The sample records around 2,000,000 clones, approximately 95% being singletons. As concerns this clone: Its antigen is as yet unknown.

The sample comprised naive CD8+ T cells sorted from blood. The chain combines TRBV27 with TRBJ2-4, with 9 bases matching TRBD1. The sequence was obtained from a man aged 18 to 35 in good health. The CDR3 region is CASSLGTGFAKNIQYF. DNA for the CDR3: TGTGCCAGCAGTTTAGGGACAGGGTTCGCCAAAAACATTCAGTACTTC.